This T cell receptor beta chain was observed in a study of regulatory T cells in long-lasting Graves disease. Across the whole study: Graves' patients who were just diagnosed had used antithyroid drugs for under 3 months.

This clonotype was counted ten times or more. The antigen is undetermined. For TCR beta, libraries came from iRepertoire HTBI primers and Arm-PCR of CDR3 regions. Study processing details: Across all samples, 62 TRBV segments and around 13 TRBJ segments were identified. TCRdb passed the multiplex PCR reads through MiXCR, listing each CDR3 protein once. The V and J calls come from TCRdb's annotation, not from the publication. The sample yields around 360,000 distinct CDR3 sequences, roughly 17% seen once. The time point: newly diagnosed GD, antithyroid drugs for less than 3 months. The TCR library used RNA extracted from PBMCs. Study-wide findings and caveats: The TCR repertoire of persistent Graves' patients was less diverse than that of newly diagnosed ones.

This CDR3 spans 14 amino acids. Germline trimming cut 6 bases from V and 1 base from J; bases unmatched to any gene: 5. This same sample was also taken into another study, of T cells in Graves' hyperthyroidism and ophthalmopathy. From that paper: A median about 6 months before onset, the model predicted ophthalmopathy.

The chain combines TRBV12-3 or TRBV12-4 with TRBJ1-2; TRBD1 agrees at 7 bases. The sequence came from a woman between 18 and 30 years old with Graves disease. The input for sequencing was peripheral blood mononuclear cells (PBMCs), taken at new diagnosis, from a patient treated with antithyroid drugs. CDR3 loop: CASSPQGYNYGYTF. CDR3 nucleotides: TGTGCCAGCAGCCCACAGGGGTATAACTATGGCTACACCTTC.